The count of the clone carrying this TCR beta chain is one. Its target is not known. At the DNA level, this CDR3 is encoded by other sequences in the same sample as well. Profiled with immunoSEQ multiplex PCR; TCRdb holds only in-frame clones, not every one. This sample has about 12,000 clones; about nine tenths occur once, and the top ten carry less than 9.5%. These data are taken from a study of T cell clonotyping in hematopoietic cell transplantation. Study outcomes and limitations: Recipient TCR diversity dropped after transplant; expanded clonotypes rose from day 30 to 180. At the given depth, recipient repertoires were over 95% de novo clonotypes. Graft donor and pretransplant recipient Inverse Simpson Index values predicted broader posttransplant TCR diversity.

Recipients were bled about 28 days pretransplant and at posttransplant days 30, 100, 180. Germline V lookup: CDR1 LNHDA, CDR2 SQIVND (reference sequence). Between the trimmed V and J ends, which lost 1 base and 1 base, there was a span of 7 bases. The CDR3 is made up of 14 amino acids. This chain uses TRBV19 with TRBJ1-1; D not resolved. This receptor was obtained from a female patient aged 50-65 years who had an allogeneic stem cell transplant from an unrelated donor, so the T cells may come from the graft donor. Some clones in this sample may be carry-over from other donors' samples. The sample here was PBMCs, taken 100 days after allogeneic stem cell transplant. The CDR3 nucleotides are TGTGCCAGTAGTATAGTATGGGGGAACACTGAAGCTTTCTTT. Amino acid sequence: CASSIVWGNTEAFF.